In its sample, the clone carrying this TCR beta chain was seen many times. Trimming cost V 1 base and J 6 bases, with 7 bases left between them. The CDR3 length is 12 residues. CDR1 and CDR2 (germline): SGHVS, FQNEAQ. The record originates from a study of T cells in Graves' hyperthyroidism and ophthalmopathy. Across the study: The initial diagnosis was the point when peripheral blood was collected, ahead of any treatment.

Amplified TCR beta CDR3 regions derived from RNA transcripts. Researchers ran a first-round RT-PCR on the TCR CDR3 using the HTBI primer set. Via MiXCR, TCRdb re-called the multiplex PCR reads, giving one row per CDR3 protein. This table has around 100,000 distinct CDR3 sequences, 40% to 50% appearing once. The rearrangement links TRBV7-8 to TRBJ2-7; D is uncertain. The sequence came from a man aged 35 to 55 with Graves' hyperthyroidism. The source material was blood. The DNA for the CDR3 is TGTGCCAGCAGCTTAGACGCTCGCGAGCAGTACTTC. Protein product: CASSLDAREQYF.